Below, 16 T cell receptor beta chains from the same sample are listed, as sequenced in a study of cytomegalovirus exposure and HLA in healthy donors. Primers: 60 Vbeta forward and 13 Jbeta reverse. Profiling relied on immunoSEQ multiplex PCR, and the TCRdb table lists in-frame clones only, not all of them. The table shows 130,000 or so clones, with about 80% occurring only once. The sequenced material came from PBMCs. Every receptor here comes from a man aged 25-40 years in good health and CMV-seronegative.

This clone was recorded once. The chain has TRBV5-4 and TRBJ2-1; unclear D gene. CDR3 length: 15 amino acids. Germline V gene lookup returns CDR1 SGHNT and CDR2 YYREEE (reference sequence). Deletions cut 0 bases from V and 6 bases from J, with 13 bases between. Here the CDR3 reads CASSLGLRWVNEQFF. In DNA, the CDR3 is TGTGCCAGCAGCTTGGGGTTGAGGTGGGTCAATGAGCAGTTCTTC.

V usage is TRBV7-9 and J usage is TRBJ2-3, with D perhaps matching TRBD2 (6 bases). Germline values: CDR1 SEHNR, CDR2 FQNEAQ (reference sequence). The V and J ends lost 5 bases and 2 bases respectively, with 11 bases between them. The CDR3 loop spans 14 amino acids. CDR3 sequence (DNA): TGTGCCAGCAGCGGCGGGGACGCCACAGATACGCAGTATTTT. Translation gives CASSGGDATDTQYF.

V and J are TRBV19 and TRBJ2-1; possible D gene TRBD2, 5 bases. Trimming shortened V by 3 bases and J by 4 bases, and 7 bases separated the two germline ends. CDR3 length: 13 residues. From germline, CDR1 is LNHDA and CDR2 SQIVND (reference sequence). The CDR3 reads CASSIGVYNEQFF. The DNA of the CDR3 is TGTGCCAGTAGTATCGGGGTATACAATGAGCAGTTCTTC. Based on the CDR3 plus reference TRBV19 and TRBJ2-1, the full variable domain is DGGITQSPKYLFRKEGQNVTLSCEQNLNHDAMYWYRQDPGQGLRLIYYSQIVNDFQKGDIAEGYSVSREKKESFPLTVTSAQKNPTAFYLCASSIGVYNEQFFGPGTRLTVL.

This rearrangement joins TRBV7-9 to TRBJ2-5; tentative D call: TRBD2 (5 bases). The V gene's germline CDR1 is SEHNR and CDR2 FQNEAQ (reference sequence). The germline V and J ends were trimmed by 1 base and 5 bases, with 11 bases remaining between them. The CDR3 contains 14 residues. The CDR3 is CASSLVLAGETQYF. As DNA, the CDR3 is TGTGCCAGCAGCTTAGTGCTGGCGGGTGAGACCCAGTACTTC.

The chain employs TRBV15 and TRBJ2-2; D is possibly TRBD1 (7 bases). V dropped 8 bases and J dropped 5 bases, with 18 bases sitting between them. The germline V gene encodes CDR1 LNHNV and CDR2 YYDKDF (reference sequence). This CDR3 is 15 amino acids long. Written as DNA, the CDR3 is TGTGCCACCGGTTCGGAGGGGGCTTCGACCGGGGAGCTGTTTTTT. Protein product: CATGSEGASTGELFF.

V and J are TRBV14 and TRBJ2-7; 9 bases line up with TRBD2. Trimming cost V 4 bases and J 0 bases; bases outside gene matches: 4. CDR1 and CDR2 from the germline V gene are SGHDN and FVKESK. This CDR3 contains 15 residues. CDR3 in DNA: TGTGCCAGCAGCCTTGGACTAGCGATCTCCTACGAGCAGTACTTC. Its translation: CASSLGLAISYEQYF.

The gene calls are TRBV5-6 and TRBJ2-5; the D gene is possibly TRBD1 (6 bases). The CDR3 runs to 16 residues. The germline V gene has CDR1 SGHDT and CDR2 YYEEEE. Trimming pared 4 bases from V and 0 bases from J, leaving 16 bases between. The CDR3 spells CASSPYSQGHQETQYF. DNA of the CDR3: TGTGCCAGCAGCCCGTACTCACAGGGACACCAAGAGACCCAGTACTTC.

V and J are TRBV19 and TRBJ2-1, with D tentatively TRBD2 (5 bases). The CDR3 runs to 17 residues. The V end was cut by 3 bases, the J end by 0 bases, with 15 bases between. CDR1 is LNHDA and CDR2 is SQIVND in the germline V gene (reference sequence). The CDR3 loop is CASSITFDGLSYNEQFF. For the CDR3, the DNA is TGTGCCAGTAGTATTACCTTCGACGGACTCTCCTACAATGAGCAGTTCTTC.

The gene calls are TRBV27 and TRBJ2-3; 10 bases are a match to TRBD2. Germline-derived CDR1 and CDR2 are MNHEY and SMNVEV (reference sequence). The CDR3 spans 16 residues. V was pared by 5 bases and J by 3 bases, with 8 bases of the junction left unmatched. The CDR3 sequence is CASSPPLAGTTDTQYF. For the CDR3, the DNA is TGTGCCAGCAGTCCCCCACTAGCGGGAACTACAGATACGCAGTATTTT.

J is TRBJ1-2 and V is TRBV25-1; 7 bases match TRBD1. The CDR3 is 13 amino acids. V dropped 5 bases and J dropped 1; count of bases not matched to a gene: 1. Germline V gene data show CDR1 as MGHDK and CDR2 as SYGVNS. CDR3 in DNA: TGTGCCAGCAGTAACAGGGGTAACTATGGCTACACCTTC. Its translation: CASSNRGNYGYTF.

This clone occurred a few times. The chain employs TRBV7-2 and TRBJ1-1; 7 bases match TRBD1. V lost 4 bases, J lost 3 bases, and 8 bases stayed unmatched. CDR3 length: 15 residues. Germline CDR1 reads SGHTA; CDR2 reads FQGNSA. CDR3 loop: CASSSGSGQHTEAFF. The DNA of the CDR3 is TGTGCCAGCAGCTCTGGGTCGGGACAGCACACTGAAGCTTTCTTT.

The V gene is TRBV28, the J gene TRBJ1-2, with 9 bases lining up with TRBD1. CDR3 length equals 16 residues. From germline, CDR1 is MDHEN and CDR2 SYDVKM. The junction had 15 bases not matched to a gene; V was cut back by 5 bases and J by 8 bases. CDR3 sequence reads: CASSRTTGGNLRGYTF. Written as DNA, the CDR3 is TGTGCCAGCAGTAGGACAACAGGGGGCAATCTGCGGGGCTACACCTTC.

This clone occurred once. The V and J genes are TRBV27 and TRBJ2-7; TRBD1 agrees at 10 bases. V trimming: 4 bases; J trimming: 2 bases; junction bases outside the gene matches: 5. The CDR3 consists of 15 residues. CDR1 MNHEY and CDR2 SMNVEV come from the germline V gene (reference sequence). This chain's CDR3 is CASSSSDRGPYEQYF. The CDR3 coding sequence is TGTGCCAGCAGTTCCTCCGACAGGGGGCCCTACGAGCAGTACTTC.

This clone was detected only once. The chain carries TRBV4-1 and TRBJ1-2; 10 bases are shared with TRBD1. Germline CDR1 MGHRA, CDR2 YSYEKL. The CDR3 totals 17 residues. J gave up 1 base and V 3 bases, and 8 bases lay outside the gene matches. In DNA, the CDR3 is TGCGCCAGCAGCCACAGACCCGGGACAGGGGATAACTATGGCTACACCTTC. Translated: CASSHRPGTGDNYGYTF.

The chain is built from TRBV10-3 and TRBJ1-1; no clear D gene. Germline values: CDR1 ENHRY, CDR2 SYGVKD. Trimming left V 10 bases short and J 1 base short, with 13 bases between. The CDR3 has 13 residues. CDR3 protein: CATQQNSNTEAFF. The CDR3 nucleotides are TGTGCCACGCAACAGAACTCGAACACTGAAGCTTTCTTT.

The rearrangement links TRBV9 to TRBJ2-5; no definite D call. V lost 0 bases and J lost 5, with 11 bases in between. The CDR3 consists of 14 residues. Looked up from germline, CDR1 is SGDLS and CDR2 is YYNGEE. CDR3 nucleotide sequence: TGTGCCAGCAGCGTAGCGTTGGCCTGGGAGACCCAGTACTTC. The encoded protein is CASSVALAWETQYF.